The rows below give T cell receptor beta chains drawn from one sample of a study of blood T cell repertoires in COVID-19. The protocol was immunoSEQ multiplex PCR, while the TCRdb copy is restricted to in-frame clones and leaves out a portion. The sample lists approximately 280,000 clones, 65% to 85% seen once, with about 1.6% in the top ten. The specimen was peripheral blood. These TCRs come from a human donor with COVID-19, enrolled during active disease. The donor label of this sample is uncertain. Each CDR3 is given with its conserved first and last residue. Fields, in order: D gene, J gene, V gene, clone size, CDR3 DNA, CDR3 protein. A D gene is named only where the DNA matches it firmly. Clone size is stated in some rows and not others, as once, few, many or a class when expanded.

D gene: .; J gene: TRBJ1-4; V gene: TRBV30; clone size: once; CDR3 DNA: TGTGCCTGGAGTGTAGGCGGTGCAACTAATGAAAAACTGTTTTTT; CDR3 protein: CAWSVGGATNEKLFF
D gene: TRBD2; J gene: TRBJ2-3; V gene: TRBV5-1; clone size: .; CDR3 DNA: TGCGCCAGCAGCTTAGGACTAGCGGGAGGTTCCACAGATACGCAGTATTTT; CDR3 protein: CASSLGLAGGSTDTQYF
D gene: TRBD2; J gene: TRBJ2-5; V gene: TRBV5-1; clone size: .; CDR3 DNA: TGCGCCAGCAGCTCCTTAGCGGGAGAGGTGACCCAGTACTTC; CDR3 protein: CASSSLAGEVTQYF
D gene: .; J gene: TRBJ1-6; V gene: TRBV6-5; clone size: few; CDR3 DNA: TGTGCCAGCAGCCCAGACAGAAGCCATAATTCACCCCTCCACTTT; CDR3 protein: CASSPDRSHNSPLHF
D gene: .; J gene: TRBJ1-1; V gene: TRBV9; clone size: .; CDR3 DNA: TGTGCCAGCAGCTTACAGGGTAGGAACACTGAAGCTTTCTTT; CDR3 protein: CASSLQGRNTEAFF
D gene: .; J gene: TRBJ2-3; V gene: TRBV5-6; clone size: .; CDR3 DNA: TGTGCCAGCAGGCAGGAGGTGTTGACAGATACGCAGTATTTT; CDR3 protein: CASRQEVLTDTQYF
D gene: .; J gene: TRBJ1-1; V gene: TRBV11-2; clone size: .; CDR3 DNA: TGTGCCAGCAGCTTATTTTTGGGAGCCCACACTGAAGCTTTCTTT; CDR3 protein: CASSLFLGAHTEAFF
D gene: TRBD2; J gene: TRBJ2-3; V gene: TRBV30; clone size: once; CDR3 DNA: TGTGCCTGGAAGGGACTAGCGGTACTCACAGATACGCAGTATTTT; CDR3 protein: CAWKGLAVLTDTQYF
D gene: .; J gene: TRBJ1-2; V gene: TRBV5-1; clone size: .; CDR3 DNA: TGCGCCAGCAGCCCCGACCCTGACAGCTTCTACACCTTC; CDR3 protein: CASSPDPDSFYTF
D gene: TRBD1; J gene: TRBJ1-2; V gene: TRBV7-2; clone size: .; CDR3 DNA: TGTGCCAGCAGCCCTCAACAGGGGGGTGGCTACACCTTC; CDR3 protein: CASSPQQGGGYTF
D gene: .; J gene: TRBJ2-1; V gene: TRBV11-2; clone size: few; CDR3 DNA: TGTGCCAGCAGCGGAGGCCTGTCCTCCTACAATGAGCAGTTCTTC; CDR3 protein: CASSGGLSSYNEQFF
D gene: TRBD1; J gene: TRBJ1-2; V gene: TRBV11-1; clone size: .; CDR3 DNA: TGTGCCAGCAGCCGCACAGGGGGAGGAGGCTACACCTTC; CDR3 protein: CASSRTGGGGYTF
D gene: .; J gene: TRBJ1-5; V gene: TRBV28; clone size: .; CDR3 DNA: TGTGCCAGCAGTTTATGGGCCTCCAATAGCAATCAGCCCCAGCATTTT; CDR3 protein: CASSLWASNSNQPQHF
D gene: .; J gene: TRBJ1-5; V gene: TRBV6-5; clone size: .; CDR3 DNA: TGTGCCAGCAGTTACACAGGGAATGGCAATCAGCCCCAGCATTTT; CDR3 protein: CASSYTGNGNQPQHF
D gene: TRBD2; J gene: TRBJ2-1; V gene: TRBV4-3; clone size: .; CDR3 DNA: TGCGCCAGCAGCCAGCTTTCAGCGGGAGTCTGGAATGAGCAGTTCTTC; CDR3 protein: CASSQLSAGVWNEQFF
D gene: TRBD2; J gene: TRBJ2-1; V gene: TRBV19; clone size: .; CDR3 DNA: TGTGCCAGTAGTCAACTAGCGGGAGGGTGGGAGGAGCAGTTCTTC; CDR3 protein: CASSQLAGGWEEQFF
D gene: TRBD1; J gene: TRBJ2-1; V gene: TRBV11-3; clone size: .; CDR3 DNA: TGTGCCAGCAGCTTAGGTCGGACAGGGATCGGCTCCTACAATGAGCAGTTCTTC; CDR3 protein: CASSLGRTGIGSYNEQFF
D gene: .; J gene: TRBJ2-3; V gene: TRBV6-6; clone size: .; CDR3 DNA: TGTGCCAGCAGTTATCGCAAGCCTAGCACAGATACGCAGTATTTT; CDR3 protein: CASSYRKPSTDTQYF
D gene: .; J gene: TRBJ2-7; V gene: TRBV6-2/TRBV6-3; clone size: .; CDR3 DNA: TGTGCCAGCAGTCGACTGCCCTACGAGCAGTACTTC; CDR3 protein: CASSRLPYEQYF
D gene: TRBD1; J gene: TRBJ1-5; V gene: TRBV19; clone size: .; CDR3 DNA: TGTGCCAGTAGTATAACAGGGGGTACTCAGCCCCAGCATTTT; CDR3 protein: CASSITGGTQPQHF
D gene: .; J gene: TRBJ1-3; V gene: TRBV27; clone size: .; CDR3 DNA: TGTGCCACCAAGGGCGGGGGCTCTGGAAACACCATATATTTT; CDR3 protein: CATKGGGSGNTIYF
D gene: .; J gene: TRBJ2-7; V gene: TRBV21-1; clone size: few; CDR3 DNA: TGTGCCATCAAAGGTAGCCTTGCCTACGAGCAGTACTTC; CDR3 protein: CAIKGSLAYEQYF
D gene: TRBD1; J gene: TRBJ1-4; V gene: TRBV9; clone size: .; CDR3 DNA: TGTGCCAGCAGCCTAGATGGACAGGCAGGGGAAAAACTGTTTTTT; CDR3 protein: CASSLDGQAGEKLFF
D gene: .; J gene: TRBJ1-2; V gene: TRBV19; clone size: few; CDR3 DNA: TGTGCCAGTAGTATTTACAGGGAAGATGGCTACACCTTC; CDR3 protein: CASSIYREDGYTF
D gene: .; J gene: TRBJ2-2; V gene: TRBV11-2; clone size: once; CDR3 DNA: TGTGCCAGCAGCCCCGACAGGGGAGGGCAGCTGTTTTTT; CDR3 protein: CASSPDRGGQLFF
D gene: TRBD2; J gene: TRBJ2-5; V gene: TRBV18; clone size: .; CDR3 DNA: TGTGCCAGCTCTCCTAGCGGGATGGGGGAGACCCAGTACTTC; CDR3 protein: CASSPSGMGETQYF
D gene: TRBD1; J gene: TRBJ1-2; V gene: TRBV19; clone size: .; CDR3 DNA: TGTGCCAGTAGTCGACAGGGTTCGACGGGGGGCTACACCTTC; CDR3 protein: CASSRQGSTGGYTF
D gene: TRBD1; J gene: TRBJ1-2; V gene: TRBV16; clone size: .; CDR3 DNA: TGTGCCAGCAGCCTGCAGACAGGGTTTCACTATGGCTACACCTTC; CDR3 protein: CASSLQTGFHYGYTF
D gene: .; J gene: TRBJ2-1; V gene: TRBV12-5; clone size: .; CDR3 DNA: TGTGCTAGTGGTTTGGTACCCGCCGGTTACAATGAGCAGTTCTTC; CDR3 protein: CASGLVPAGYNEQFF
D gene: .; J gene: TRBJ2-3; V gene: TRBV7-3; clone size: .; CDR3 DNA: TGTGCCAGCAGCCCTCCCGGGATAGATACGCAGTATTTT; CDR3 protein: CASSPPGIDTQYF
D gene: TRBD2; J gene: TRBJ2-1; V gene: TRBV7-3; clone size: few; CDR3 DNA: TGTGCCAGCAGCTTAAATGCCCTTTCCCCCGTAGCGGGAGGAGGTGAGCAGTTCTTC; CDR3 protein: CASSLNALSPVAGGGEQFF
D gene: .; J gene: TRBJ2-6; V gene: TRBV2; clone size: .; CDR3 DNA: TGTGCCAGCACCGGAGGACAGTTTATCTCTGGGGCCAACGTCCTGACTTTC; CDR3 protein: CASTGGQFISGANVLTF
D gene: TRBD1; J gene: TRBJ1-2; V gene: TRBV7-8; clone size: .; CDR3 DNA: TGTGCCAGCAGCTTACGAACCCAGGGGGACTATGGCTACACCTTC; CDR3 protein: CASSLRTQGDYGYTF
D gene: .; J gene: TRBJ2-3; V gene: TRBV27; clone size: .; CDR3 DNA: TGTGCCAGCCATAGGGCAGGGGTACGCACAGATACGCAGTATTTT; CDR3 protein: CASHRAGVRTDTQYF
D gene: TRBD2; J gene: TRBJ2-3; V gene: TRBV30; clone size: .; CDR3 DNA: TGTGCCTGGAGTTCCTTAGCGGGAGCAGATACGCAGTATTTT; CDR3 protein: CAWSSLAGADTQYF
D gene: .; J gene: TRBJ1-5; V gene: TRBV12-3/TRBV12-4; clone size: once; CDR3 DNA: TGTGCCAGCAGTCCAACGGGTTATCAGCCCCAGCATTTT; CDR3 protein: CASSPTGYQPQHF